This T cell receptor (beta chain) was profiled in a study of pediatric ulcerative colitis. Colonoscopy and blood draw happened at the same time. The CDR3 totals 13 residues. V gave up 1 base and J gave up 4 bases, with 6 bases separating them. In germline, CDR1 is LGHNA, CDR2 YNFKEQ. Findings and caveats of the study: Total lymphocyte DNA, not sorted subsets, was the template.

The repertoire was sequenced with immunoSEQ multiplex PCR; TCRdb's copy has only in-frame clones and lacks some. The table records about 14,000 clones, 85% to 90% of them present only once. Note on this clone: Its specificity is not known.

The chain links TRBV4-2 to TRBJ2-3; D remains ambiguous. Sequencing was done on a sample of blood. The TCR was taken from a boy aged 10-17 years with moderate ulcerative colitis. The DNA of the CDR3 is TGTGCCAGCAGCCAAGGTACGGCAGATACGCAGTATTTT. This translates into CASSQGTADTQYF.